These 15 T cell receptor beta chains share one sample of origin, sequenced in a study of response to subunit inactivated influenza vaccine. TCRdb passed the RT-PCR reads through MiXCR, listing each CDR3 protein once. The sample has about 570,000 distinct CDR3 sequences, 10% to 12% seen once. This same sample was also taken into another study, of T cells expressing NK-cell markers. Per that study: It was by 5'RACE template switching with UMIs that TCR beta cDNA was made.

Sequencing used PBMCs from blood, obtained on the day of vaccination. These receptors all stem from a man aged 45-60 years who received an inactivated influenza vaccine.

The V gene is TRBV27, the J gene TRBJ2-2; D is possibly TRBD2 (6 bases). The germline gives CDR1 MNHEY, CDR2 SMNVEV (reference sequence). V was cut by 4 bases and J by 5 bases, with 8 bases left in between. The CDR3 is 13 residues long. The CDR3 DNA follows: TGTGCCAGCAGTTGGGGGAGGACCGGGGAGCTGTTTTTT. Encoded protein: CASSWGRTGELFF.

The rearrangement joins TRBV5-1 to TRBJ2-5, with D maybe TRBD2 (6 bases). From germline, CDR1 is SGHRS and CDR2 YFSETQ. V was pared by 4 bases and J by 1 base, with 8 bases between. There are 13 residues in the CDR3. CDR3 residues: CASSAGPQETQYF. In nucleotides, the CDR3 is TGCGCCAGCAGCGCGGGACCCCAAGAGACCCAGTACTTC.

In this sample, this clonotype turned up many times. The genes are TRBV7-9 and TRBJ2-5; D unresolved. The CDR3 length is 12 residues. V was clipped by 5 bases and J by 5 bases, with 9 bases between them. Germline loops: CDR1 SEHNR, CDR2 FQNEAQ (reference sequence). In DNA, the CDR3 is TGTGCCAGCAGCCCCCACGGGGAGACCCAGTACTTC. Protein: CASSPHGETQYF.

This clonotype was detected a few times. The chain carries TRBV10-2 and TRBJ2-5; TRBD1 aligns across 8 bases. Germline V gives CDR1 WSHSY, CDR2 SAAADI. V lost 5 bases, J lost 1 base, and 6 bases stayed unmatched. The CDR3 runs to 15 residues. The CDR3: CASSLNTGGQETQYF. The CDR3 region has the DNA TGCGCCAGCAGTCTCAACACAGGGGGCCAAGAGACCCAGTACTTC.

V is TRBV18 and J is TRBJ2-1, with TRBD2 identical over 7 bases. CDR1 and CDR2 from the germline V gene are KGHSH and LQKENI. This CDR3 contains 16 residues. V lost 3 bases, J lost 4 bases, and 9 bases stayed unmatched. CDR3 residues: CASSPWGRASYNEQFF. Here the CDR3 DNA reads TGTGCCAGCTCACCCTGGGGGAGGGCCTCTTACAATGAGCAGTTCTTC.

The chain carries TRBV29-1 and TRBJ2-2; 8 bases match TRBD1. CDR3 length: 16 amino acids. V shed 7 bases and J 4 bases; nucleotides not matched to a gene: 14. Germline V gene data show CDR1 as SQVTM and CDR2 as ANQGSEA. CDR3 sequence (DNA): TGCAGCGGCTGGAATGGTTTGCAGGGGGCCACCGGGGAGCTGTTTTTT. Encoded protein: CSGWNGLQGATGELFF.

The chain joins TRBV20-1 to TRBJ2-1; maybe TRBD2 (6 bases). The V end was cut by 3 bases, the J end by 6 bases, with 9 bases between. The CDR3 runs 12 residues. CDR1 is DFQATT and CDR2 is SNEGSKA in the germline V gene (reference sequence). CDR3 protein: CSARGLRNEQFF. The CDR3 bases are TGCAGTGCTAGGGGACTTCGCAATGAGCAGTTCTTC.

This clonotype was counted a few times. The J gene is TRBJ2-1, the V gene TRBV28, with 7 positions matching TRBD2. Trimming cost V 5 bases and J 0 bases; bases outside gene matches: 7. The CDR3 totals 16 residues. Germline CDR1 reads MDHEN; CDR2 reads SYDVKM. The CDR3 here is CASSHSSGISYNEQFF. CDR3 nucleotide sequence: TGTGCCAGCAGTCATTCGAGCGGGATCTCCTACAATGAGCAGTTCTTC.

This chain links TRBV6-2 or TRBV6-3 with TRBJ2-2; unclear D gene. From germline, CDR1 is MNHEY and CDR2 SVGEGT. The CDR3 contains 15 residues. V was cut by 2 bases and J by 0 bases, with 7 bases left in between. CDR3 protein: CASSYRTTNTGELFF. The DNA of the CDR3 is TGTGCCAGCAGTTACAGGACGACGAACACCGGGGAGCTGTTTTTT.

CDR3 sequence: CSARTSANYEQYF. The CDR3 nucleotides are TGCAGTGCCAGGACTAGCGCCAATTACGAGCAGTACTTC. V usage is TRBV20-1 and J usage is TRBJ2-7; TRBD2 aligns across 9 bases. Per the germline V gene, CDR1 is DFQATT and CDR2 is SNEGSKA (reference sequence). This CDR3 has 13 amino acids. V lost 6 bases and J lost 4; bases outside the gene matches: 7.

The chain links TRBV12-3 or TRBV12-4 to TRBJ1-1; D possibly corresponds to TRBD1 (5 bases). Trimming removed 8 bases from V and 6 bases from J, with 10 bases in between. This CDR3 has 11 amino acids. CDR3 nucleotide sequence: TGTGCCAGCGGGGGTTTGGCTGAAGCTTTCTTT. Amino acids: CASGGLAEAFF.

A few counts support this clonotype. The chain employs TRBV20-1 and TRBJ1-2; a possible D gene is TRBD1 (6 bases). Per the germline V gene, CDR1 is DFQATT and CDR2 is SNEGSKA (reference sequence). V was trimmed by 0 bases and J by 8 bases, leaving 7 bases between them. The CDR3 sequence is 11 residues long. CDR3 in amino acids: CSAREQGGYTF. The DNA for the CDR3 is TGCAGTGCTAGAGAACAGGGAGGCTACACCTTC.

The chain is built from TRBV24-1 and TRBJ2-1, with a weak D call TRBD2 (7 bases). The V gene's germline CDR1 is KGHDR and CDR2 SFDVKD. Trimming took 5 bases from V and 4 from J, leaving 14 bases between them. The length of the CDR3 is 15 residues. The CDR3 sequence: CATSGGGAPYNEQFF. The CDR3 DNA sequence: TGTGCCACCAGTGGGGGGGGCGCGCCTTACAATGAGCAGTTCTTC.

This sequence joins TRBV11-2 and TRBJ2-5; the D gene is possibly TRBD2 (6 bases). V dropped 5 bases and J dropped 5 bases, with 15 bases sitting between them. Germline V gene data show CDR1 as SGHAT and CDR2 as FQNNGV. The CDR3 is 14 amino acids. The CDR3, as DNA: TGTGCCAGCAGCCCCCGACTAGTCACCGAGACCCAGTACTTC. Its translation: CASSPRLVTETQYF.

This clonotype was recorded a few times. The chain recombines TRBV9 with TRBJ1-5; no reliable D call. The CDR3 spans 15 residues. Deletions cut 2 bases from V and 0 bases from J, with 9 bases between. The germline CDR1 and CDR2 sequences are SGDLS and YYNGEE. In DNA form, the CDR3 reads TGTGCCAGCAGCGTCGGGCAGAATAGCAATCAGCCCCAGCATTTT. The encoded protein is CASSVGQNSNQPQHF. The entire variable domain, with the rest obtained from reference TRBV9 and TRBJ1-5, is as follows: DSGVTQTPKHLITATGQRVTLRCSPRSGDLSVYWYQQSLDQGLQFLIQYYNGEERAKGNILERFSAQQFPDLHSELNLSSLELGDSALYFCASSVGQNSNQPQHFGDGTRLSIL.